Below, 21 T cell receptor beta chains from the same sample are listed, as sequenced in a study of cytomegalovirus exposure and HLA in healthy donors. 13 Jbeta primers and 60 Vbeta primers were used for the PCR. The table came from immunoSEQ multiplex PCR; TCRdb's copy has only in-frame clones and leaves some out. This repertoire comprises around 100,000 clones; its ten largest clones make up about 0.59%. What was sequenced was PBMCs. All receptors derive from a man between 50 and 59 years old in good health and CMV-seronegative.

The chain is built from TRBV11-2 and TRBJ2-3, with 13 positions matching TRBD2. This CDR3 is built from 17 residues. The V gene end was trimmed by 6 bases and the J gene end by 3 bases; junction bases not matched to a gene: 9. Looked up from germline, CDR1 is SGHAT and CDR2 is FQNNGV. CDR3 sequence: CASRKPTSGRDTDTQYF. The CDR3 DNA is TGTGCCAGCAGGAAACCCACTAGCGGGAGGGATACAGATACGCAGTATTTT.

V and J are TRBV5-1 and TRBJ2-2; 8 bases are a match to TRBD1. V lost 4 bases and J lost 6; bases outside the gene matches: 5. The CDR3 is 14 amino acids. Looked up from germline, CDR1 is SGHRS and CDR2 is YFSETQ. The CDR3 bases are TGCGCCAGCAGCCGACAGGGGACCGCCGGGGAGCTGTTTTTT. As protein: CASSRQGTAGELFF.

The chain carries TRBV18 and TRBJ2-1, with 8 nucleotides matching TRBD2. From germline, CDR1 is KGHSH and CDR2 LQKENI. The CDR3 is 15 residues long. Trimming removed 2 bases from V and 3 bases from J; junction bases left unmatched: 3. This chain's CDR3 is CASSPAREGYNEQFF. The CDR3 DNA follows: TGTGCCAGCTCACCAGCTCGGGAGGGCTACAATGAGCAGTTCTTC.

The V and J genes are TRBV9 and TRBJ2-1; D ambiguous. V was clipped by 4 bases and J by 7 bases, with 15 bases between them. This CDR3 is 14 amino acids long. Germline V gene sequence: CDR1 SGDLS, CDR2 YYNGEE. CDR3 nucleotides: TGTGCCAGCAGCCTGCTGCAGGTAGGAAATGAGCAGTTCTTC. The encoded protein is CASSLLQVGNEQFF.

The rearrangement uses TRBV5-4 and TRBJ1-1, with unresolved D. The germline V gene has CDR1 SGHNT and CDR2 YYREEE (reference sequence). The CDR3 covers 14 residues. V gave up 1 base and J gave up 0 bases, with 7 bases separating them. The CDR3 spells CASSLSGVNTEAFF. CDR3 nucleotides: TGTGCCAGCAGCTTGTCCGGGGTGAACACTGAAGCTTTCTTT.

The V and J genes are TRBV5-4 and TRBJ1-2, with TRBD1 as a possible D gene (6 bases). CDR1 SGHNT and CDR2 YYREEE come from the germline V gene (reference sequence). The CDR3 has 13 amino acids. V was pared by 1 base and J by 7 bases, with 11 bases between. The CDR3 DNA follows: TGTGCCAGCAGCTTGTGGGGGGGCAGTGGCTACACCTTC. Its protein product is CASSLWGGSGYTF.

V and J are TRBV19 and TRBJ2-3; 8 positions agree with TRBD2. This CDR3 region has 15 residues. V shed 5 bases, J shed 2 bases, and the junction held 6 bases outside the gene matches. Looked up from germline, CDR1 is LNHDA and CDR2 is SQIVND (reference sequence). The CDR3 here is CASSALAVNTDTQYF. The CDR3 nucleotides are TGTGCCAGTAGTGCACTAGCGGTTAACACAGATACGCAGTATTTT.

In DNA, the CDR3 is TGTGCCAGCAGCTTGAAAGGGGTCAATGAGCAGTTCTTC. It is translated as CASSLKGVNEQFF. This chain connects TRBV5-6 to TRBJ2-1, with D tentatively TRBD1 (5 bases). This CDR3 is 13 amino acids long. Trimming took 1 base from V and 6 from J, leaving 8 bases between them. Germline values: CDR1 SGHDT, CDR2 YYEEEE.

The V and J genes are TRBV15 and TRBJ1-2, with TRBD1 matching 8 bases. Germline V gene lookup returns CDR1 LNHNV and CDR2 YYDKDF (reference sequence). This CDR3 spans 13 amino acids. V lost 4 bases, J lost 6 bases, and 4 bases stayed unmatched. CDR3 sequence: CATSKTGEHGYTF. Written as DNA, the CDR3 is TGTGCCACCAGCAAGACAGGGGAACATGGCTACACCTTC.

CDR3 in amino acids: CASSGGQGADYGYTF. In DNA form, the CDR3 reads TGCGCCAGCAGCGGTGGACAGGGGGCGGACTATGGCTACACCTTC. The chain couples TRBV5-1 to TRBJ1-2; 11 bases line up with TRBD1. The V segment lost 4 bases and the J segment 3 bases; nucleotides outside the gene matches: 5. Germline CDR1 and CDR2: SGHRS and YFSETQ. This CDR3 has 15 amino acids.

CDR3 DNA: TGTGCCAGCAGCCTCTCGGGATCGGGCGCCTACGAGCAGTACTTC. Amino acid sequence: CASSLSGSGAYEQYF. The V gene is TRBV5-4, the J gene TRBJ2-7; TRBD2 might be the D (5 bases). The CDR3 loop spans 15 amino acids. The germline V gene has CDR1 SGHNT and CDR2 YYREEE (reference sequence). V lost 4 bases and J 2 bases, leaving 16 bases between the germline ends.

This chain joins TRBV27 and TRBJ1-5, with no clear D. The V gene's germline CDR1 is MNHEY and CDR2 SMNVEV (reference sequence). Trimming shortened V by 3 bases and J by 6 bases, and 9 bases separated the two germline ends. The CDR3 runs 13 residues. This chain's CDR3 is CASSLFRGQPQHF. The DNA of the CDR3 is TGTGCCAGCAGTTTGTTCAGAGGTCAGCCCCAGCATTTT.

The CDR3 DNA is TGCGCCAGCAGCCTTGCTGGGGGGAGCTCCTACGAGCAGTACTTC. Protein product: CASSLAGGSSYEQYF. The chain has TRBV4-1 and TRBJ2-7; tentatively, D is TRBD2 (6 bases). The V and J ends lost 4 bases and 0 bases respectively, with 13 bases between them. The CDR3 has 15 residues. Germline V gene data show CDR1 as MGHRA and CDR2 as YSYEKL.

The chain has TRBV25-1 and TRBJ2-3; perhaps TRBD2 as D (6 bases). CDR3 size: 15 residues. V was clipped by 3 bases and J by 3 bases, with 13 bases between them. CDR1 is MGHDK and CDR2 is SYGVNS in the germline V gene. The CDR3 DNA sequence: TGTGCCAGCAGTGACGACCCCAGCGGGACAGATACGCAGTATTTT. Translation gives CASSDDPSGTDTQYF.

A note on this clone: At one end the junction does not follow the germline gene, possibly because of a read error. This chain links TRBV7-6 with TRBJ1-4; a possible D gene is TRBD1 (5 bases). CDR3 length: 15 residues. Germline-derived CDR1 and CDR2 are SGHVS and FNYEAQ. CDR3 protein: CASSLAGGTSEKLFF. Written as DNA, the CDR3 is TGTGCCAGCAGCTTAGCGGGAGGGACTAGTGAAAAACTGTTTTTT.

On this clone itself: Different DNA sequences within this sample yield the same CDR3. This sequence joins TRBV4-3 and TRBJ2-5; a possible D gene is TRBD1 (7 bases). The CDR3 is made up of 15 amino acids. Germline values: CDR1 LGHNA, CDR2 YSLEER. The V end lost 1 base, the J end lost 4 bases, and 13 bases lay between the germline ends. The CDR3 coding sequence is TGCGCCAGCAGCCAAGGGTCAGGGGGGTTAGAGACCCAGTACTTC. Its protein product is CASSQGSGGLETQYF.

The rearrangement links TRBV7-9 to TRBJ2-1; 8 nucleotides match TRBD1. The germline V gene has CDR1 SEHNR and CDR2 FQNEAQ (reference sequence). CDR3 length: 14 residues. With 5 bases clipped from V and 1 base from J, the junction kept 1 base outside the gene matches. The CDR3 DNA is TGTGCCAGCAGCGGACAGGGATCCTACAATGAGCAGTTCTTC. Translation: CASSGQGSYNEQFF.

The chain recombines TRBV19 with TRBJ1-2; 7 bases are a match to TRBD1. Germline V gives CDR1 LNHDA, CDR2 SQIVND (reference sequence). The CDR3 contains 15 residues. J lost 3 bases, V lost 0 bases, and 4 bases had no gene match. In DNA, the CDR3 is TGTGCCAGTAGTATAGAGTGGCAGGGGGACTATGGCTACACCTTC. The encoded protein is CASSIEWQGDYGYTF.

The chain links TRBV10-3 to TRBJ2-1, with TRBD2 matching 7 bases. From germline, CDR1 is ENHRY and CDR2 SYGVKD. Germline trimming cut 3 bases from V and 2 bases from J; bases unmatched to any gene: 4. The CDR3 has 15 amino acids. The CDR3 is CAISDLRGAYNEQFF. The CDR3 DNA is TGTGCCATCAGTGACCTCCGGGGGGCCTACAATGAGCAGTTCTTC.

The chain is built from TRBV7-9 and TRBJ2-5, with D perhaps TRBD2 (5 bases). The CDR3 totals 15 residues. Trimming took off 2 bases at V and 5 bases at J, with 15 bases between the two ends. Per germline, CDR1 SEHNR and CDR2 FQNEAQ (reference sequence). In DNA form, the CDR3 reads TGTGCCAGCAGCTTAATGGCAGGAGGTGGGGAGACCCAGTACTTC. Amino acid sequence: CASSLMAGGGETQYF.

This chain links TRBV7-3 with TRBJ2-1, with TRBD2 identical over 11 bases. The CDR3 extends over 16 amino acids. Germline CDR1 reads SGHTA; CDR2 reads FQGTGA. The V and J ends lost 3 bases and 3 bases, in that order; junction bases with no gene match: 4. CDR3 sequence: CASSFTGTSGYNEQFF. In DNA, the CDR3 is TGTGCCAGCAGCTTTACCGGGACTAGCGGCTACAATGAGCAGTTCTTC.